The 21 T cell receptor beta chains listed next were all sequenced from one sample in a study of CD39 and CD103 CD8 tumor-infiltrating T cells. Here immunoSEQ multiplex PCR was the method, and the copy in TCRdb shows in-frame clones only, minus some. The sample carries about 1,600 clones, 65% to 80% recorded once. The sequenced material came from CD39- CD103- CD8+ T cells sorted from the tumor. The subset here: CD103-CD39- double-negative CD45RA- CD8 T cells. Receptors were obtained from a human donor with head and neck squamous cell carcinoma.

By proportion, this clone is large. The V and J genes are TRBV11-2 and TRBJ2-3, with D hard to call. The length of the CDR3 is 16 residues. V was pared by 0 bases and J by 2 bases, with 12 bases between. Germline loops: CDR1 SGHAT, CDR2 FQNNGV. CDR3 sequence reads: CASSLDWNIDTDTQYF. The DNA for the CDR3 is TGTGCCAGCAGCTTAGACTGGAACATCGACACAGATACGCAGTATTTT.

V and J are TRBV5-6 and TRBJ2-1; D call uncertain. V was clipped by 2 bases and J by 10 bases, with 7 bases between them. The CDR3 extends over 11 amino acids. Germline CDR1 and CDR2: SGHDT and YYEEEE. CDR3 region: CASSLQGEQFF. Here the CDR3 DNA reads TGTGCCAGCAGCTTACAAGGAGAGCAGTTCTTC.

V gene TRBV9 combines with J gene TRBJ2-1, with D perhaps TRBD2 (6 bases). Trimming removed 4 bases from V and 0 bases from J, with 14 bases in between. This CDR3 is 16 amino acids long. The germline V gene has CDR1 SGDLS and CDR2 YYNGEE. Here the CDR3 DNA reads TGTGCCAGCAGCCCAACTCGGGAGAGCTCCTACAATGAGCAGTTCTTC. Protein sequence: CASSPTRESSYNEQFF.

The chain has TRBV11-3 and TRBJ2-1; D is perhaps TRBD2 (5 bases). Germline lookup yields CDR1 SGHNT and CDR2 YENEEA. With 5 bases removed from V and 0 bases from J, the gap between germline ends came to 17 bases. The CDR3 spans 17 residues. In DNA, the CDR3 is TGTGCCAGCAGCCGCAGCCCGGAGGAAAGCTCCTACAATGAGCAGTTCTTC. Translated: CASSRSPEESSYNEQFF. The full variable domain, rest sourced from reference TRBV11-3 and TRBJ2-1, is EAGVVQSPRYKIIEKKQPVAFWCNPISGHNTLYWYLQNLGQGPELLIRYENEEAVDDSQLPKDRFSAERLKGVDSTLKIQPAELGDSAVYLCASSRSPEESSYNEQFFGPGTRLTVL.

The chain carries TRBV5-4 and TRBJ2-5; weak D call: TRBD2 (6 bases). Germline V gene data show CDR1 as SGHNT and CDR2 as YYREEE (reference sequence). V was shortened by 4 bases and J by 5 bases, with 18 bases between the two germline ends. CDR3 length: 15 amino acids. The CDR3: CASSGGEILEETQYF. In DNA, the CDR3 is TGTGCCAGCAGCGGCGGGGAAATACTAGAGGAGACCCAGTACTTC.

By share, this clone counts as large. The chain carries TRBV9 and TRBJ2-3; 9 bases agree with TRBD2. V lost 2 bases, J lost 5 bases, and 3 bases stayed unmatched. The length of the CDR3 is 14 residues. CDR1 SGDLS and CDR2 YYNGEE come from the germline V gene. The CDR3 DNA reads as TGTGCCAGCAGCGTTAGCGGGAGAGAAGATACGCAGTATTTT. Translated: CASSVSGREDTQYF.

The gene calls are TRBV6-6 and TRBJ1-1; D ambiguous. The V gene lost 2 bases and the J gene lost 1 base, with 11 bases spanning the gap. There are 15 residues in the CDR3. Germline V gene lookup returns CDR1 MNHNY and CDR2 SVGAGI (reference sequence). This CDR3 reads CASSYAANWNTEAFF. CDR3 coding DNA: TGTGCCAGCAGTTACGCTGCCAACTGGAACACTGAAGCTTTCTTT.

This chain connects TRBV7-3 to TRBJ2-2; D uncertain. The V and J ends lost 3 bases and 7 bases respectively, with 6 bases between them. Looked up from germline, CDR1 is SGHTA and CDR2 is FQGTGA. The length of the CDR3 is 12 residues. The CDR3 coding sequence is TGTGCCAGCAGCTTTACCGGCGGGGAGCTGTTTTTT. Translation gives CASSFTGGELFF.

The V call is TRBV4-3, the J call TRBJ2-7; the D is unclear. V gave up 0 bases and J gave up 3 bases, with 9 bases separating them. This CDR3 is built from 14 residues. The germline V gene encodes CDR1 LGHNA and CDR2 YSLEER. The CDR3 is CASSQDRPSYEQYF. The CDR3 region has the DNA TGCGCCAGCAGCCAAGACAGACCGAGCTACGAGCAGTACTTC.

V is TRBV11-3 and J is TRBJ2-1; tentatively, D is TRBD1 (6 bases). The germline V gene has CDR1 SGHNT and CDR2 YENEEA. Trimming pared 5 bases from V and 0 bases from J, leaving 11 bases between. This CDR3 has 15 residues. For the CDR3, the DNA is TGTGCCAGCAGCCCCGGGACAAGCTCCTACAATGAGCAGTTCTTC. This codes for CASSPGTSSYNEQFF.

The J gene is TRBJ2-5, the V gene TRBV27; D tentatively reads TRBD1 or TRBD2 (6 bases each). The better agreement between TRBJ2-7 and the DNA end casts doubt on the J call. CDR1 and CDR2 from the germline V gene are MNHEY and SMNVEV (reference sequence). The CDR3 is 13 residues long. This CDR3 reads CASSSGAAHEQYF. CDR3 sequence (DNA): TGTGCCAGCAGTTCGGGGGCTGCCCACGAGCAGTACTTC.

V gene TRBV13 combines with J gene TRBJ2-7; tentatively, D is TRBD1 (6 bases). The CDR3 contains 19 residues. Germline values: CDR1 PRHDT, CDR2 FYEKMQ (reference sequence). Trimming took 5 bases from V and 0 from J, leaving 26 bases between them. The CDR3 here is CASSPPGDAGPLSSYEQYF. The DNA for the CDR3 is TGTGCCAGCAGCCCCCCAGGGGACGCCGGACCTCTGAGCTCCTACGAGCAGTACTTC. Variable domain in full (rest from reference TRBV13 and TRBJ2-7): AAGVIQSPRHLIKEKRETATLKCYPIPRHDTVYWYQQGPGQDPQFLISFYEKMQSDKGSIPDRFSAQQFSDYHSELNMSSLELGDSALYFCASSPPGDAGPLSSYEQYFGPGTRLTVT.

This clone was observed once. The V and J genes are TRBV11-2 and TRBJ2-1; TRBD1 agrees at 7 bases. CDR1 SGHAT and CDR2 FQNNGV come from the germline V gene. This CDR3 comprises 16 residues. J lost 6 bases, V lost 2 bases, and 10 bases had no gene match. The DNA for the CDR3 is TGTGCCAGCAGCTTAACCCCCCAGACAGGGCGCAATGAGCAGTTCTTC. Translating gives CASSLTPQTGRNEQFF.

This chain uses TRBV14 with TRBJ2-6; 8 bases match TRBD1. Trimming took 8 bases from V and 2 from J; bases not matched to a gene: 5. There are 15 residues in the CDR3. Germline assignment: CDR1 SGHDN and CDR2 FVKESK. The CDR3 bases are TGTGCCAGCGCCAGGGGGCTAGCTGGGGCCAACGTCCTGACTTTC. It specifies CASARGLAGANVLTF.

In this sample, this clone turned up a few times. The chain employs TRBV28 and TRBJ2-1, with a weak D call TRBD1 (7 bases). With 2 bases removed from V and 2 bases from J, the gap between germline ends came to 16 bases. Per the germline V gene, CDR1 is MDHEN and CDR2 is SYDVKM. This CDR3 has 17 amino acids. The CDR3 DNA reads TGTGCCAGCAGTTTAATAGGCAGGGGGGTGCCCTACAATGAGCAGTTCTTC. Amino acids: CASSLIGRGVPYNEQFF.

This rearrangement joins TRBV14 to TRBJ2-1; 12 bases align to TRBD2. The V gene end was trimmed by 9 bases and the J gene end by 8 bases; junction bases not matched to a gene: 8. Germline V gene sequence: CDR1 SGHDN, CDR2 FVKESK. The CDR3 totals 14 residues. CDR3 DNA: TGTGCCAGTATGTCTAGCGGGAGGGCCTATGAGCAGTTCTTC. Translating gives CASMSSGRAYEQFF.

The table lists this clone with a few counts. This chain joins TRBV21-1 and TRBJ1-4; the table's D call of TRBD1 was not tested on the DNA. TRBV21-1 has pseudogene status. The CDR3 has 15 residues. Here the CDR3 DNA reads TGTGCCAGCAGCGGGGGACAGCCCTTTAATGAAAAACTGTTTTTT. Its protein product is CASSGGQPFNEKLFF.

This sequence joins TRBV5-8 and TRBJ1-1; D not resolved. CDR1 and CDR2 (germline): SGHTS, YDEGEE. The CDR3 totals 13 residues. V lost 1 base, J lost 5 bases, and 9 bases lay in between. The CDR3 nucleotides are TGTGCCAGCAGCTTGATCCGGGAGACTGAAGCTTTCTTT. It translates to CASSLIRETEAFF.

DNA of the CDR3: TGTGCCAGCAGCGCCTCGTGGGGGACCCAAGCTTTCTTT. It codes for CASSASWGTQAFF. The rearrangement uses TRBV7-8 and TRBJ1-1; maybe TRBD1 (5 bases). The CDR3 loop spans 13 amino acids. Germline assignment: CDR1 SGHVS and CDR2 FQNEAQ. V lost 5 bases, J lost 9 bases, and 16 bases lay in between.

This clone was counted between two and nine times. This chain links TRBV7-9 with TRBJ1-5; 7 bases are a match to TRBD1. Germline V gene sequence: CDR1 SEHNR, CDR2 FQNEAQ (reference sequence). Germline trimming cut 5 bases from V and 5 bases from J; bases unmatched to any gene: 9. The CDR3 is 15 amino acids. CDR3 sequence: CASSPPGRGDQPQHF. Here the CDR3 DNA reads TGTGCCAGCAGCCCTCCAGGCAGGGGGGATCAGCCCCAGCATTTT.

The chain has TRBV13 and TRBJ2-7; 10 positions agree with TRBD2. The CDR3 length is 14 residues. Unmatched junction bases numbered 1, after V lost 2 bases and J lost 3 bases. Germline CDR1 and CDR2: PRHDT and FYEKMQ (reference sequence). The CDR3 protein is CASSLTSGVYEQYF. DNA of the CDR3: TGTGCCAGCAGCTTAACTAGCGGGGTCTACGAGCAGTACTTC.